This entry describes one TCR beta chain. Its antigen has not been determined. No base quality values were provided; no much bigger clone lies one nucleotide off. The trial excluded patients who had a history of autoimmune disease or were on systemic immunosuppression. In every dose cohort, peripheral blood was drawn for TCR sequencing at baseline, cycle 4 day 1, and cycle 7 day 1. The samples were taken from a phase I, first-in-human, multicenter, open-label dose-escalation trial of ivuxolimab. Adults with locally advanced or metastatic melanoma, renal cell, hepatocellular, or head and neck squamous cell carcinoma were enrolled in the trial. Before TCR sequencing, CD4+ and CD8+ T cells were separately sorted from peripheral blood. This sample was included in a study of OX40 agonist ivuxolimab in advanced cancers. With respect to the entire study: Ivuxolimab was an agonistic, fully human IgG2 monoclonal antibody directed against OX40 (CD134), a costimulatory receptor. The dose-escalation cohort was about 87% male with a mean age of approximately 60 years, ranging from roughly 23 to 85. The paper reports the monotherapy dose-escalation portion (N of about 56 patients) of the phase I ivuxolimab trial. Prior anti-PD-1, anti-PD-L1 or anti-CTLA-4 therapy was permitted, and checkpoint inhibitors had been received by roughly 42% of dose-escalation patients. Partial responses occurred in three dose-escalation patients, of whom one had hepatocellular carcinoma and two had cutaneous melanoma. Intravenous ivuxolimab was administered to patients every 2 weeks at six dose levels: 0.01, 0.1, 0.3, 1.5, 3 and 10 mg/kg. Peripheral TCRbeta sequencing was intended to test whether TCR sequence diversity was altered and clonal T-cell expansion was caused by ivuxolimab. Among the roughly 52 dose-escalation patients, some 20 had hepatocellular carcinoma, about 15 melanoma, 9 renal cell carcinoma and 9 head and neck cancer. The paper's findings and limits, for the study overall: The antigen specificity of the clonally expanded peripheral T cells was not determined. After ivuxolimab, expanded clones were on average more numerous among CD8+ T cells than among CD4+ T cells. At doses of 0.1 to 3.0 mg/kg, clonal expansion of both CD4+ and CD8+ blood T cells was observed from baseline to week 6. Low levels of normalized T-cell clonal expansion were also seen in some patients who did not respond. In partial responders in the 0.1-3.0 mg/kg groups, normalized peripheral clonal expansion was found to be among the lowest, especially among CD8+ T cells.

For sequencing of the TCRbeta CDR3 region, genomic DNA was extracted from the sorted cells. The immunoSEQ Assay was used to sequence the TCRbeta CDR3 regions. The immuneACCESS repertoire file appears here via TCRdb, limited to in-frame rearrangements. These files lack a portion of the clones; in checked studies, under half of the deficit traces to unresolved V genes, and the cause of the others is not known. The sample table records around 60,000 clones; around 90% of these occur just once. Roughly 25% of the sample goes to the ten largest clones. Based on the germline V gene (reference sequence), the CDR1 and CDR2 sequences are SEHNR and FQNEAQ. V is clipped by 5 bases and J by 2 bases, and the sequence between their germline boundaries is 14 bases long. Including the terminal cysteine and phenylalanine, the CDR3 comprises 15 residues. The sequence is cut down to CDR3 DNA, 45 bases in frame from base 1.

This clonotype was obtained from an adult with an advanced solid tumor such as melanoma, head and neck, liver or kidney cancer. This material consisted of CD4+ or CD8+ T cells sorted from blood, taken in a trial of the OX40 agonist ivuxolimab. Recombination connected TRBV7-9 to TRBJ2-3, with no reliable assignment of the D segment. The CDR3: CASSQIHSNTDTQYF. The nucleotides read TGTGCCAGCAGCCAAATTCACTCGAACACAGATACGCAGTATTTT.